These 14 T cell receptor beta chains were sequenced from one sample in a study of a mutant IDH1 vaccine in newly diagnosed glioma. The time point was: week 5, during vaccination. Doses of 300 ug of mutant IDH1 20-mer peptide were given with topical imiquimod. Their specific antigens are unknown. Assay used: immunoSEQ multiplex PCR; TCRdb lists only in-frame clones, some missing. The repertoire holds about 58,000 clones, with about 80% as singletons. This specimen was PBMCs, taken from a glioma patient whose treatment included an IDH1 peptide vaccine. The source of these receptors is a woman between 45 and 60 years old with glioma.

The V and J genes are TRBV5-8 and TRBJ1-2; D is uncertain. V shed 2 bases and J shed 3 bases, with 8 bases lying between them. The CDR3 sequence is 13 residues long. Germline CDR1 and CDR2: SGHTS and YDEGEE. DNA of the CDR3: TGTGCCAGCAGCTTTGGAAGGGACTATGGCTACACCTTC. Amino acids: CASSFGRDYGYTF.

This rearrangement joins TRBV5-1 to TRBJ2-1, with unresolved D. Trimming left V 4 bases short and J 2 bases short, with 13 bases between. There are 15 residues in the CDR3. Germline-derived CDR1 and CDR2 are SGHRS and YFSETQ. Here the CDR3 reads CASSLNAEAYNEQFF. In nucleotides, the CDR3 is TGCGCCAGCAGCCTCAATGCTGAGGCCTACAATGAGCAGTTCTTC.

This clone was seen only once. The V call is TRBV29-1, the J call TRBJ2-3; D unresolved. CDR3 length: 13 amino acids. Germline-derived CDR1 and CDR2 are SQVTM and ANQGSEA. V lost 2 bases, J lost 2 bases, and 8 bases lay in between. The DNA of the CDR3 is TGCAGCGTTGAATTGGCTTACACAGATACGCAGTATTTT. The encoded protein is CSVELAYTDTQYF.

V and J are TRBV6-6 and TRBJ1-3; D ambiguous. Germline V gene data show CDR1 as MNHNY and CDR2 as SVGAGI (reference sequence). With 0 bases removed from V and 3 bases from J, the gap between germline ends came to 12 bases. The CDR3 covers 16 residues. The CDR3 region has the DNA TGTGCCAGCAGTTACTCGAATGGTCTGGATGGAAACACCATATATTTT. This sequence encodes CASSYSNGLDGNTIYF.

The chain recombines TRBV5-1 with TRBJ2-5; 8 bases align to TRBD2. Germline lookup yields CDR1 SGHRS and CDR2 YFSETQ. The V and J ends lost 1 base and 5 bases, in that order; junction bases with no gene match: 7. The CDR3 length is 15 residues. The CDR3, as DNA: TGCGCCAGCAGCTTGCGGGGGGGGCCGGAGGAGACCCAGTACTTC. Translating gives CASSLRGGPEETQYF.

The chain links TRBV5-4 to TRBJ1-1, with D unclear. Trimming cost V 5 bases and J 3 bases, with 11 bases left between them. This CDR3 is 13 amino acids long. Germline CDR1 and CDR2: SGHNT and YYREEE (reference sequence). CDR3 in DNA: TGTGCCAGCAGTGGGCAGGTGGACACTGAAGCTTTCTTT. Residues: CASSGQVDTEAFF.

The V call is TRBV19, the J call TRBJ2-7; weak D call: TRBD2 (6 bases). V was shortened by 4 bases and J by 5 bases, with 15 bases between the two germline ends. CDR1 LNHDA and CDR2 SQIVND come from the germline V gene (reference sequence). This CDR3 spans 14 amino acids. The CDR3 here is CASSTGRRADEQYF. Written as DNA, the CDR3 is TGTGCCAGTAGTACCGGGAGACGGGCCGACGAGCAGTACTTC.

The V gene is TRBV5-1, the J gene TRBJ2-5; 8 nucleotides line up with TRBD1. Losses at the gene ends were 3 bases for V and 4 bases for J; bases not matched to a gene: 8. Per germline, CDR1 SGHRS and CDR2 YFSETQ. The CDR3 runs to 15 residues. The CDR3 reads CASSWGTGRGETQYF. CDR3 bases: TGCGCCAGCAGCTGGGGGACAGGCCGGGGAGAGACCCAGTACTTC.

The genes are TRBV29-1 and TRBJ1-1, with 7 positions matching TRBD1. CDR3 length: 12 residues. The germline gives CDR1 SQVTM, CDR2 ANQGSEA. The V segment lost 8 bases and the J segment 5 bases; nucleotides outside the gene matches: 8. This chain's CDR3 is CSTNRGGTEAFF. Written as DNA, the CDR3 is TGCAGCACTAACAGGGGAGGGACTGAAGCTTTCTTT.

This chain links TRBV2 with TRBJ2-2; D might be TRBD1 (5 bases). Germline V CDR1 and CDR2: SNHLY, FYNNEI. The CDR3 runs 13 residues. Trimming removed 8 bases at V and 3 bases at J, with 10 bases between. The CDR3 here is CASRRDYTGELFF. The CDR3 DNA reads as TGTGCCAGCCGCAGGGATTACACCGGGGAGCTGTTTTTT.

The rearrangement uses TRBV30 and TRBJ1-2; unclear D gene. Trimming removed 5 bases at V and 3 bases at J, with 10 bases between. This CDR3 contains 12 residues. Germline CDR1 GTSNPN, CDR2 SVGIG (reference sequence). The CDR3 DNA reads TGTGCCTGGGATATAGGCCACTATGGCTACACCTTC. Protein sequence: CAWDIGHYGYTF.

The chain recombines TRBV10-1 with TRBJ1-5; no definite D call. The V end was cut by 8 bases, the J end by 4 bases, with 15 bases between. This CDR3 region has 14 residues. Germline loops: CDR1 WNHNN, CDR2 SYGVQD (reference sequence). CDR3 bases: TGCGCCAGCCCGTCACCGACACAGAATCAGCCCCAGCATTTT. It specifies CASPSPTQNQPQHF.

The J gene is TRBJ2-3, the V gene TRBV4-3; 8 positions agree with TRBD2. The CDR3 sequence is 18 residues long. V shed 2 bases and J 0 bases; nucleotides not matched to a gene: 10. Germline loops: CDR1 LGHNA, CDR2 YSLEER. The CDR3 DNA reads TGCGCCAGCAGCCAATCGGGAGGGTCTGGGACCAGCACAGATACGCAGTATTTT. Translating it yields CASSQSGGSGTSTDTQYF.

This clone has only a few counts. The chain employs TRBV30 and TRBJ1-1; D is undetermined. This CDR3 spans 11 amino acids. V was pared by 3 bases and J by 3 bases, with 5 bases between. CDR1 and CDR2 from the germline V gene are GTSNPN and SVGIG (reference sequence). The CDR3 DNA sequence: TGTGCCTGGAGGCCCCACACTGAAGCTTTCTTT. Its translation: CAWRPHTEAFF.